This entry features one TCR beta chain sequence. The antigen remains undetermined. The data belong to a study of cytomegalovirus exposure and HLA in healthy donors. About the research overall: Out of fewer than 500 genotyped donors, about 84% belonged to the Caucasian-associated ancestry cluster.

PCR amplification relied on 60 Vbeta primers (plus 13 Jbeta primers). Profiling relied on immunoSEQ multiplex PCR, and the TCRdb table lists in-frame clones only, not all of them. The sample has 60,000 or so clones; about four fifths are singletons. V lost 2 bases to trimming and J lost 3 bases, with 8 bases between them. CDR1 is MGHRA, CDR2 YSYEKL, per germline. The CDR3 is made up of 14 amino acids. Points from the study as a whole: Previous analysis showed most TCR beta V segments were productive about 87% or about 30% of the time. The authors confirmed in vitro that a few CMV-associated chains were specific for CMV antigens.

The chain uses TRBV4-1 and TRBJ2-1; D ambiguous. The sequence came from a man aged 40-50 years in good health and CMV-seronegative. Sequencing was done on a sample of PBMCs. CDR3 in DNA: TGCGCCAGCAGCCAACCAAGACTCTACAATGAGCAGTTCTTC. This translates into CASSQPRLYNEQFF.